A single sample is the source of the 3 T cell receptor beta chains below, sequenced in a study of identical twins. One entry per CDR3 protein results from TCRdb running MiXCR on the 5' RACE reads. Of about 890,000 distinct CDR3 sequences in the sample, 9% to 15% were seen once. These data also formed part of another study, on yellow fever vaccine responses in identical twins.

The sequencing input was PBMCs. The origin of the receptors is a woman between 18 and 30 years old in good health.

This clonotype was detected ten times or more. V is TRBV6-1 and J is TRBJ1-1, with D possibly TRBD1 on 5 matching bases. The germline gives CDR1 MNHNS, CDR2 SASEGT. The CDR3 is 14 residues long. V gave up 7 bases and J gave up 0 bases, with 12 bases separating them. The DNA of the CDR3 is TGTGCCAGCATCTCCTTGGGGGTGAACACTGAAGCTTTCTTT. The encoded protein is CASISLGVNTEAFF.

This clonotype has just a few counts. The chain links TRBV6-2 or TRBV6-3 to TRBJ2-1; weak D call: TRBD2 (5 bases). Germline V gene data show CDR1 as MNHEY and CDR2 as SVGEGT. Trimming took 7 bases from V and 6 from J, leaving 19 bases between them. CDR3 size: 15 residues. CDR3 coding DNA: TGTGCCAGCACCCCTCTAGCTCCCCACAGCAATGAGCAGTTCTTC. It translates to CASTPLAPHSNEQFF.

The table lists this clonotype with a few counts. J is TRBJ1-1 and V is TRBV9, with D hard to call. The V gene's germline CDR1 is SGDLS and CDR2 YYNGEE. The CDR3 has 15 amino acids. The germline V and J ends were trimmed by 3 bases and 7 bases, with 19 bases remaining between them. In DNA, the CDR3 is TGTGCCAGCAGCGGACTCGGGTCGAGTTTAGATGAAGCTTTCTTT. Protein: CASSGLGSSLDEAFF.